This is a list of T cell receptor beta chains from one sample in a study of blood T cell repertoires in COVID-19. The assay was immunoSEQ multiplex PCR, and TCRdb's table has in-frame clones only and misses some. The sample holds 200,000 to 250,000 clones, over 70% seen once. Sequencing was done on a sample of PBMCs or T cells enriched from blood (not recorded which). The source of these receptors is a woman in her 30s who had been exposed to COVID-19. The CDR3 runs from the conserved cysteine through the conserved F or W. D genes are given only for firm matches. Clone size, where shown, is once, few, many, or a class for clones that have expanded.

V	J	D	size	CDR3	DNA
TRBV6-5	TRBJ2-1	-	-	CASGRGDNEQFF	TGTGCCAGCGGGAGGGGGGACAATGAGCAGTTCTTC
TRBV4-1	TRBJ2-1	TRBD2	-	CASSLGLAGDVEQFF	TGCGCCAGCAGCCTCGGTTTAGCGGGAGACGTTGAGCAGTTCTTC
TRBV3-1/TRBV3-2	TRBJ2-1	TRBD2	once	CASSQPRLAGGHNEQFF	TGTGCCAGCAGCCAACCCCGTCTAGCGGGAGGCCACAATGAGCAGTTCTTC
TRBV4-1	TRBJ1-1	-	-	CASSQDWRPNTEAFF	TGCGCCAGCAGCCAAGATTGGCGGCCGAACACTGAAGCTTTCTTT
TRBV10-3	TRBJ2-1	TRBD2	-	CAISERIAGAQVQFF	TGTGCCATCAGTGAAAGGATAGCGGGGGCCCAGGTGCAGTTCTTC
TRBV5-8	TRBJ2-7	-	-	CASSFLRVNSEQYF	TGTGCCAGCAGCTTTCTCAGGGTAAATTCTGAGCAGTACTTC
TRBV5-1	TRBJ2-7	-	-	CASSLAPPERGEQYF	TGCGCCAGCAGCTTAGCCCCCCCCGAACGGGGCGAGCAGTACTTC
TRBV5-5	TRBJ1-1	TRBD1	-	CASSLGLTGGTEAFF	TGTGCCAGCAGCTTGGGTCTTACAGGGGGCACTGAAGCTTTCTTT
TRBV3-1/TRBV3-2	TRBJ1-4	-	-	CASSQDYGGQEDEKLFF	TGTGCCAGCAGCCAAGATTACGGAGGGCAGGAGGATGAAAAACTGTTTTTT
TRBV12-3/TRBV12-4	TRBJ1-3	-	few	CASSTGAGNTIYF	TGTGCCAGCAGCACAGGCGCTGGAAACACCATATATTTT
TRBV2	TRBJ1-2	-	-	CAGRETYGYTF	TGTGCCGGCAGGGAGACCTATGGCTACACCTTC
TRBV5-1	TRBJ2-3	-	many	CASSLGQQRGDTQYF	TGCGCCAGCAGCTTGGGCCAGCAGAGAGGGGATACGCAGTATTTT
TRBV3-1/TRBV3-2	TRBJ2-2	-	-	CASSGTRETGELFF	TGTGCCAGCAGCGGAACTAGGGAAACCGGGGAGCTGTTTTTT
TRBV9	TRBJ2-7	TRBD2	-	CASSVGAGGPHEQYF	TGTGCCAGCAGCGTAGGTGCGGGAGGGCCCCACGAGCAGTACTTC
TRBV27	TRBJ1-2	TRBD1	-	CASSLRDSSYGYTF	TGTGCCAGCAGTCTCCGGGACAGTTCCTATGGCTACACCTTC
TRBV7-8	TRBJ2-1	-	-	CASSPVKSYNEQFF	TGTGCCAGCAGCCCAGTAAAATCCTACAATGAGCAGTTCTTC
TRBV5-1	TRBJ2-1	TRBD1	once	CASSNPTGEGRQFF	TGCGCCAGCAGCAACCCGACAGGGGAAGGCCGGCAGTTCTTC
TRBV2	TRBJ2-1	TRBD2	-	CASRPAGGRYNEQFF	TGTGCCAGCAGGCCTGCGGGAGGGCGTTACAATGAGCAGTTCTTC
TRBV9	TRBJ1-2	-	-	CASSPRGGADRYGYTF	TGTGCCAGCAGCCCGAGGGGGGGGGCAGACCGCTATGGCTACACCTTC
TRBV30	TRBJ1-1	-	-	CAWSVRGEAFF	TGTGCCTGGAGTGTTCGAGGGGAAGCTTTCTTT
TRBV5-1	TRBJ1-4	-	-	CASSLVGTGSEKLFF	TGCGCCAGCAGCTTGGTTGGTACAGGGTCTGAAAAACTGTTTTTT
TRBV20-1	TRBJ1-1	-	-	CSASTGNTEAFF	TGCAGTGCTAGTACGGGGAACACTGAAGCTTTCTTT
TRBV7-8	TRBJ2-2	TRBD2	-	CASSLPGLAGTNTGELFF	TGTGCCAGCAGCCTACCTGGACTAGCGGGAACGAACACCGGGGAGCTGTTTTTT
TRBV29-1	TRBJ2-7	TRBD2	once	CRRGGLADSYEQYF	TGCAGAAGGGGAGGACTAGCGGACTCCTACGAGCAGTACTTC
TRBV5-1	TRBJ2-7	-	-	CASSLGQGEQYF	TGCGCCAGCAGCTTGGGGCAGGGCGAGCAGTACTTC
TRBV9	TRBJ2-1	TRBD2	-	CASTLSGLETNEQFF	TGTGCCAGCACCTTATCGGGACTAGAGACCAATGAGCAGTTCTTC
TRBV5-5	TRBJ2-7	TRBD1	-	CASSSLPGQGAYEQYF	TGTGCCAGCAGCTCACTCCCGGGACAGGGGGCTTACGAGCAGTACTTC
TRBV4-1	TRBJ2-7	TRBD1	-	CASSHGGQGAYEQYF	TGCGCCAGCAGCCATGGAGGACAGGGGGCCTACGAGCAGTACTTC
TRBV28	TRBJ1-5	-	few	CASSSPGYSNQPQHF	TGTGCCAGCTCCTCCCCCGGGTATAGCAATCAGCCCCAGCATTTT
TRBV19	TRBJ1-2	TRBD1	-	CASSKGQFSNYGYTF	TGTGCCAGTAGTAAGGGACAGTTTTCCAACTATGGCTACACCTTC
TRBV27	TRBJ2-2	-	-	CASSLWGATSNTGELFF	TGTGCCAGCAGTTTATGGGGAGCCACATCGAACACCGGGGAGCTGTTTTTT
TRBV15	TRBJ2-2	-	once	CATSLRAINTGELFF	TGTGCCACCAGCTTACGCGCAATAAACACCGGGGAGCTGTTTTTT
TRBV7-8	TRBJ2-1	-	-	CASSLAGVGRYNEQFF	TGTGCCAGCAGCTTAGCGGGAGTTGGGAGGTACAATGAGCAGTTCTTC
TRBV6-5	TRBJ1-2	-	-	CASSYSRRDGYGYTF	TGTGCCAGCAGTTACTCGAGGCGGGACGGTTATGGCTACACCTTC
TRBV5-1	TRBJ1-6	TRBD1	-	CASSLEDRMGNSPLHF	TGCGCCAGCAGCTTGGAGGACAGGATGGGGAATTCACCCCTCCACTTT
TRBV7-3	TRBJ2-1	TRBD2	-	CASSLRSGRINEQFF	TGTGCCAGCAGCCTCCGTAGCGGGAGGATAAATGAGCAGTTCTTC
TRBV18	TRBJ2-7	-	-	CASSMRRLHEQYF	TGTGCCAGCTCAATGAGGAGACTACACGAGCAGTACTTC
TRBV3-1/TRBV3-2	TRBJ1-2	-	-	CASTPGGIFYGYTF	TGTGCCAGCACCCCTGGAGGGATCTTTTATGGCTACACCTTC
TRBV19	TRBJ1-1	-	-	CASSPRTANTEAFF	TGTGCCAGTAGTCCGCGGACAGCGAACACTGAAGCTTTCTTT
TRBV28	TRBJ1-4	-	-	CASSLGRWGATNEKLFF	TGTGCCAGCAGTTTGGGCAGGTGGGGAGCAACTAATGAAAAACTGTTTTTT
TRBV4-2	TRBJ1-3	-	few	CASSQELSGNTIYF	TGTGCCAGCAGCCAAGAGTTGAGTGGAAACACCATATATTTT
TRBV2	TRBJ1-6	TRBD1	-	CASSVETGANSPLHF	TGTGCCAGCAGTGTAGAGACAGGGGCAAATTCACCCCTCCACTTT
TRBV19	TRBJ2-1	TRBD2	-	CASSILLAGVYPNEQFF	TGTGCCAGTAGTATTCTTCTAGCGGGGGTATACCCCAATGAGCAGTTCTTC
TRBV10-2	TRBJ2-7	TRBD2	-	CASISGSSYEQYF	TGCGCCAGCATTAGCGGGAGCTCCTACGAGCAGTACTTC
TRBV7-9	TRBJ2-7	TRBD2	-	CASRRTSGHQSSYEQYF	TGTGCCAGCCGACGGACTAGCGGACACCAAAGCTCCTACGAGCAGTACTTC
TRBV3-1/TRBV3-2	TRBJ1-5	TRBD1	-	CASSLMTGGQPQHF	TGTGCCAGCAGCCTGATGACAGGGGGCCAGCCCCAGCATTTT
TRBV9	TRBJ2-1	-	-	CASSVGGPYNEQFF	TGTGCCAGCAGCGTTGGAGGGCCCTACAATGAGCAGTTCTTC
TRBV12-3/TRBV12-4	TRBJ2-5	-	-	CASSFGMETQYF	TGTGCCAGCAGTTTCGGGATGGAGACCCAGTACTTC
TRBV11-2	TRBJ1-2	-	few	CASGNRVVGYGYTF	TGTGCCAGCGGGAACAGGGTCGTCGGCTATGGCTACACCTTC
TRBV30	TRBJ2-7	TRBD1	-	CAWQDRGQGYEQYF	TGTGCCTGGCAAGACAGGGGGCAAGGTTACGAGCAGTACTTC
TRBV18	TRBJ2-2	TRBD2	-	CASSPFSGRRGTGELFF	TGTGCCAGCTCACCATTTAGCGGGAGACGGGGCACCGGGGAGCTGTTTTTT
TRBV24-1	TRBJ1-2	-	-	CATSDTGKVYGYTF	TGTGCCACCAGTGATACAGGGAAGGTCTATGGCTACACCTTC
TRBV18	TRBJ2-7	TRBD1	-	CASSYRDRANEQYF	TGTGCCAGCTCATACCGGGACAGGGCGAACGAGCAGTACTTC
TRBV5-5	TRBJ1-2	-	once	CASSLYGTNYGYTF	TGTGCCAGCAGCTTGTACGGGACTAACTATGGCTACACCTTC
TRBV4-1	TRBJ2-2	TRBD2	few	CASSQGTSRNTGELFF	TGCGCCAGCAGCCAAGGGACTAGCAGAAACACCGGGGAGCTGTTTTTT
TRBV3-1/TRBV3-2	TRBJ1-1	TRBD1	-	CASSPRDRRESEAFF	TGTGCCAGCAGCCCTAGGGACAGGCGGGAGTCTGAAGCTTTCTTT
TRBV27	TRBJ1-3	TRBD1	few	CASSPGTAGNTIYF	TGTGCCAGCAGTCCTGGGACAGCCGGAAACACCATATATTTT
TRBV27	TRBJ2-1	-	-	CASTRVGGNEQFF	TGTGCCAGCACTCGGGTTGGCGGCAATGAGCAGTTCTTC
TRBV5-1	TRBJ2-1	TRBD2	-	CASSLTSGRRNEQFF	TGCGCCAGCAGCTTGACTAGCGGGAGGCGGAATGAGCAGTTCTTC
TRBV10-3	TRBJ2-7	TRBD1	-	CAISPSGQGREQYF	TGTGCCATCAGTCCCTCGGGACAGGGCCGCGAGCAGTACTTC